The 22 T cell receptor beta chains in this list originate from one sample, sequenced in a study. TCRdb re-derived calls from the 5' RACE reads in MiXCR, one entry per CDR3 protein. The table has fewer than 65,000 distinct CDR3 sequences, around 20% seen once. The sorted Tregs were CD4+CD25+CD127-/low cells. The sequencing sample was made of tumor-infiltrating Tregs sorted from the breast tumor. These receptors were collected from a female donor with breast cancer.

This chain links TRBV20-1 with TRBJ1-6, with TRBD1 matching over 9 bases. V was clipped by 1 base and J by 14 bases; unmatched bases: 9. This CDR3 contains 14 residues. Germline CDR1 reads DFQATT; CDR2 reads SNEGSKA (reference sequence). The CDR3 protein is CSARAGQGETALHF. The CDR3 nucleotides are TGCAGTGCTAGAGCGGGACAGGGAGAGACGGCCCTCCACTTT.

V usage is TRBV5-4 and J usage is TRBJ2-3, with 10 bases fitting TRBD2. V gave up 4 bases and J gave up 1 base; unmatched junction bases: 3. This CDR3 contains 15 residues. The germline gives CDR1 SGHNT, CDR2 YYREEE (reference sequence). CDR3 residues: CASSVTSGGTDTQYF. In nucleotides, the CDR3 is TGTGCCAGCAGCGTTACTAGCGGGGGCACAGATACGCAGTATTTT.

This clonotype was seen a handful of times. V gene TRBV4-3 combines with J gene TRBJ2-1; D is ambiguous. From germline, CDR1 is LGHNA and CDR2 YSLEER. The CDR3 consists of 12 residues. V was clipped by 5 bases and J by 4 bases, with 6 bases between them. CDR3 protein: CASSGYYNEQFF. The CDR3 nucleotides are TGCGCCAGCAGCGGTTATTACAATGAGCAGTTCTTC.

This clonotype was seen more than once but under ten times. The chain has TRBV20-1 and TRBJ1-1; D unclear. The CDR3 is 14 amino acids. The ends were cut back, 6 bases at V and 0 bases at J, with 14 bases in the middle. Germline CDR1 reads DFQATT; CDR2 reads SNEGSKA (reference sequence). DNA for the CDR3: TGCAGTGCCCCCAGGCGGGGAATGAACACTGAAGCTTTCTTT. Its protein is CSAPRRGMNTEAFF.

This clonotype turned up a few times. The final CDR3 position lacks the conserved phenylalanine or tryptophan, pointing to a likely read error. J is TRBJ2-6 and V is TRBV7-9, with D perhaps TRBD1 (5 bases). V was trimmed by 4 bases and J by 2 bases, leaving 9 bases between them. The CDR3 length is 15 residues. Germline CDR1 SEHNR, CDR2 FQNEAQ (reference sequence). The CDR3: CASSYRQTGANVLTS. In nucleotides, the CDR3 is TGTGCCAGCAGCTACCGACAGACTGGGGCCAACGTCCTGACTTCC.

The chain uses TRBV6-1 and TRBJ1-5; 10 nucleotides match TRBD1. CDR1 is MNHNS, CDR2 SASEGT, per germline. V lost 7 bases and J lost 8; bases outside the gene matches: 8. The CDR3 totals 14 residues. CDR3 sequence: CASTRTGGTEPQHF. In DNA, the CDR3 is TGTGCCAGCACCAGGACAGGGGGGACGGAGCCCCAGCATTTT.

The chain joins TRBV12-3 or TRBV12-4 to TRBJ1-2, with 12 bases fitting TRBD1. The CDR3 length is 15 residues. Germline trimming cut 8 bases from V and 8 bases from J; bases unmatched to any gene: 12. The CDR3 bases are TGTGCCAGCGGGGGACCGGGACAGGGGGCGAGCGGCTACACCTTC. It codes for CASGGPGQGASGYTF.

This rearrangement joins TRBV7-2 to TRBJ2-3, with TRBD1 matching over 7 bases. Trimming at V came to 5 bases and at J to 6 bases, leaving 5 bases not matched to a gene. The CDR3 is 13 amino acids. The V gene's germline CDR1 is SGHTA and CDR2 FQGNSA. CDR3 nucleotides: TGTGCCAGCAGCCCAGGGGGTGGGGATACGCAGTATTTT. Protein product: CASSPGGGDTQYF. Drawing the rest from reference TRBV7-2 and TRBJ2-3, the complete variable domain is GAGVSQSPSNKVTEKGKDVELRCDPISGHTALYWYRQSLGQGLEFLIYFQGNSAPDKSGLPSDRFSAERTGGSVSTLTIQRTQQEDSAVYLCASSPGGGDTQYFGPGTRLTVL.

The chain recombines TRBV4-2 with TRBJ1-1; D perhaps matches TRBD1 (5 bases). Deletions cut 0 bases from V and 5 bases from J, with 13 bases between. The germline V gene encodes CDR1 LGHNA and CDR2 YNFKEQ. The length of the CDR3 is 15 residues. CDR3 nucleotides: TGTGCCAGCAGCCAAGATCCCCAGGGAGATACTGAAGCTTTCTTT. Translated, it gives CASSQDPQGDTEAFF.

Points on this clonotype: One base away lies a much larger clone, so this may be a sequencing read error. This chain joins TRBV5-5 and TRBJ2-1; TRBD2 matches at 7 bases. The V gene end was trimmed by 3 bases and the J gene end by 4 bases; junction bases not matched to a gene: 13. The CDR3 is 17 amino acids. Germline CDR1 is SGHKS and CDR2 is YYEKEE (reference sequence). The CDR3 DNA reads TGTGCCAGCAGCTACACCTGTTCGGGGGAGGGATACAATGAGCAGTTCTTC. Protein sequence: CASSYTCSGEGYNEQFF.

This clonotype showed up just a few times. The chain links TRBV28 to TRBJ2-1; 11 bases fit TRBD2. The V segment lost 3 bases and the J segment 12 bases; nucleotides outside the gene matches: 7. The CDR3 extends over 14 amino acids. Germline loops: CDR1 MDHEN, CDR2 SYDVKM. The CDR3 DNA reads TGTGCCAGCAGTTTGACTAGCGGGAACAAGCGGCAGTTCTTC. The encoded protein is CASSLTSGNKRQFF.

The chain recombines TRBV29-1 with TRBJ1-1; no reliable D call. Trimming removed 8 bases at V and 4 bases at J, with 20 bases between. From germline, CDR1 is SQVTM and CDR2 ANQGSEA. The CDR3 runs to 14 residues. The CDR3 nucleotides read TGCAGCATGACTCGGCGCACAGTGAGCACTGAAGCTTTCTTT. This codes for CSMTRRTVSTEAFF.

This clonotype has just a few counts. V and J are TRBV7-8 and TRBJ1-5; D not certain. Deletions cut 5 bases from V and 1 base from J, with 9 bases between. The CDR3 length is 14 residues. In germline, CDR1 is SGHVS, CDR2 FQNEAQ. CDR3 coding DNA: TGTGCCAGCAGCCCCACAGAGAGCAATCAGCCCCAGCATTTT. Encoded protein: CASSPTESNQPQHF.

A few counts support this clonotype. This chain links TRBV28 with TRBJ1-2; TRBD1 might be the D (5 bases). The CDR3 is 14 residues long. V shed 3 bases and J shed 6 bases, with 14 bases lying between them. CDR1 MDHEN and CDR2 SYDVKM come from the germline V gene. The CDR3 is CASSLVSGTHGYTF. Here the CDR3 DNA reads TGTGCCAGCAGTTTGGTTTCAGGGACGCATGGCTACACCTTC.

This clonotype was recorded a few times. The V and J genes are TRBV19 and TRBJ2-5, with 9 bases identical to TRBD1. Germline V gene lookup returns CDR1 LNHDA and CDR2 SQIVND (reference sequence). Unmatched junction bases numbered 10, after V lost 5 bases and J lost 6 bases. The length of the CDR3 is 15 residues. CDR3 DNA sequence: TGTGCCAGTAGTGTTGGGACAGGGAGTAAGAAGACCCAGTACTTC. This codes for CASSVGTGSKKTQYF.

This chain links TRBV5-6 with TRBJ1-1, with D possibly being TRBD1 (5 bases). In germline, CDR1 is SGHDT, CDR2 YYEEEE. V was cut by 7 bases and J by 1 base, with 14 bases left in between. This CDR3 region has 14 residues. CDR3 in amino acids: CASGPTGRNTEAFF. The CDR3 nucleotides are TGTGCCAGCGGACCTACAGGCAGGAACACTGAAGCTTTCTTT.

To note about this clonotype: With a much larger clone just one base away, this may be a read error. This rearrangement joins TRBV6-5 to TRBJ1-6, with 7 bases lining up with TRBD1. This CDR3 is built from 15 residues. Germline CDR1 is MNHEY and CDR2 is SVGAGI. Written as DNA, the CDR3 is TGTGCCAGCAGTTACTCAACAGGGGATCGATCACCCCGCCACTTT. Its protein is CASSYSTGDRSPRHF.

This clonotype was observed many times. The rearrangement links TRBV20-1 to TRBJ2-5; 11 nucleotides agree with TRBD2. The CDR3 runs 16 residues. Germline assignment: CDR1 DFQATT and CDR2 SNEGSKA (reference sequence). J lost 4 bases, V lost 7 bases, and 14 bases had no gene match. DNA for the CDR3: TGCAGTGACAGGGGGCGGACTAGCGGGTGGCGAGAGACCCAGTACTTC. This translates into CSDRGRTSGWRETQYF.

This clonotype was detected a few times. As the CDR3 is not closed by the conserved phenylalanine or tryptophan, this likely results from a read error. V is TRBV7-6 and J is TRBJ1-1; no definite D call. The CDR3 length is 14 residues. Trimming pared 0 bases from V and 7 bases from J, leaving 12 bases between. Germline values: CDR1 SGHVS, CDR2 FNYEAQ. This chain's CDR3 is CASSLAVGTDEAFL. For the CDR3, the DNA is TGTGCCAGCAGCTTAGCGGTGGGTACCGATGAAGCTTTCCTT.

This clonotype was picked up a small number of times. This CDR3 is CSARRVLHEQFF. The CDR3 DNA is TGCAGTGCCAGGAGGGTTCTCCATGAGCAGTTCTTC. The chain joins TRBV20-1 to TRBJ2-1; TRBD2 might be the D (6 bases). This CDR3 has 12 amino acids. CDR1 and CDR2 from the germline V gene are DFQATT and SNEGSKA (reference sequence). V lost 6 bases and J 8 bases, leaving 14 bases between the germline ends.

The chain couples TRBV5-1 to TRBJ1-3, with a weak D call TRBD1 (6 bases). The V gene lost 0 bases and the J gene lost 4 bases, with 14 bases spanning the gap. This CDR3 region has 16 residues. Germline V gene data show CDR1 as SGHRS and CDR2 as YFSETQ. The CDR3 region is CASSLADPGAGNTIYF. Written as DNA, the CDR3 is TGCGCCAGCAGCTTGGCCGATCCAGGGGCCGGAAACACCATATATTTT.

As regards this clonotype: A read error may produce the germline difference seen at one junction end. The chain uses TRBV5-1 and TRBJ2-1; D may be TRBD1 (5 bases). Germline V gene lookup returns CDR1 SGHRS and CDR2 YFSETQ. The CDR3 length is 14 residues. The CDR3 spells CASSLATGHNERFF. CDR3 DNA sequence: TGCGCCAGCAGCTTGGCTACAGGACACAATGAGCGGTTCTTC.